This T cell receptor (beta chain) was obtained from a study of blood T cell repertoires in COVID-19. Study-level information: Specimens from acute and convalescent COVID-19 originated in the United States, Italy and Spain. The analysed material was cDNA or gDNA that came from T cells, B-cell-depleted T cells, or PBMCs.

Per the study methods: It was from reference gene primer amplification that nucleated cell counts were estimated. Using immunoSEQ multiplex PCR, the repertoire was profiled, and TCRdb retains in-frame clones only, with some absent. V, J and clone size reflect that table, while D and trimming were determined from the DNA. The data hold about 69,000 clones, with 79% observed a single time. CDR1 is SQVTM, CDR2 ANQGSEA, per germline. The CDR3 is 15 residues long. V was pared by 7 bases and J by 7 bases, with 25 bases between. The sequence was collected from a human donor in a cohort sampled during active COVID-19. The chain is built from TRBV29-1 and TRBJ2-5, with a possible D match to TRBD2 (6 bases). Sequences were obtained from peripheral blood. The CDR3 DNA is TGCAGCGGTGCACCCGGCGGGGCGTCGGGTGGGACCCAGTACTTC. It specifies CSGAPGGASGGTQYF.